This T cell receptor (beta chain) was recovered during a study of identical twins (dated by TCRdb to 2016 to 2018). Background on the whole study: To test whether fetal clonotypes persist, this study deep-sequenced TCR alpha and beta repertoires from monozygotic twins, from unrelated adults of various ages, and from cord blood. Replicate twin experiments were performed at different times using different library preparation protocols to rule out contamination. The study at large found these results: In monozygotic twins, out-of-frame TCR alpha sharing was systematically underestimated by recombination models, although the models agreed with sharing between unrelated individuals. Invariant T cells such as MAIT and iNKT could partly confound zero-insertion analyses, although diverse VJ usage argued against such confounding for most clonotypes. Compared with coincidental sharing between unrelated individuals, out-of-frame TCR alpha sequences shared between twins had an excess of sequences with low generation probability. Fewer insertions were carried by abundant cord blood beta clonotypes, a similar but weaker trend appeared in young adult naive repertoires, and no such trend appeared in memory repertoires. In beta out-of-frame sequences, excess twin sharing was weaker, because having fewer shared sequences lowered the signal-to-noise ratio. Because the same donors could not be followed over many years, the conclusions relied on cross-sectional statistical analysis.

To prepare the library, 5' RACE was applied. The run used an Illumina HiSeq 2000. A universal primer binding site was introduced by template switching, and a unique molecular identifier was present in the final cDNA, enabling accurate counting of TCR cDNA molecules. First-strand cDNA for TCR alpha and beta chains was synthesized from specific primers in the conserved constant-segment region. To control for contamination, every cDNA library was double barcoded, receiving both a SMART-Mk sample barcode and Illumina barcodes. TruSeq adapter sequences, together with Illumina sample barcodes, were added in two successive PCR steps. Sequencing of the TCR alpha and beta cDNA libraries was done on the Illumina HiSeq platform using custom primers. On the authors' methods: MiGEC processed the raw reads to extract unique molecular identifiers, while MiXCR was used to determine the CDR3 positions. For each individual, recombination models were inferred using an EM algorithm with the repgenHMM and IGoR tools. The tcR package in R was used for shared clonotype analysis, with sharing normalized by the product of cloneset sizes. To study raw recombination free of thymic and clonal selection effects, out-of-frame nonproductive sequences were analyzed. TCRdb ran its own pipeline on the public reads, namely fastp trimming at Q25 and MiXCR clone calling, and kept in-frame beta chains. Rows matching on CDR3 protein sequence are summarized as one entry with the most common DNA and genes. TCRdb, not the original authors, processed these V and J calls. The sample table shows a few hundred thousand distinct CDR3 sequences, and approximately 8.5% are seen once. Together, the top ten hold about 2.1% of the sample.

In regard to this clonotype: The target of this receptor is not known. The record has no base qualities; no much larger clone is one base away.

Every donor was a healthy Caucasian. The twin cohort consisted of three pairs of female monozygotic twins, all aged roughly 18 to 30 years. Using Miltenyi CD45RO+ enrichment and human naive T-cell isolation kits, memory (CD45RO+) and naive T cells were isolated from PBMC. V is pruned by 1 base and J by 0 bases, leaving 7 bases of the junction without a gene match. Its CDR3 holds 18 amino acids, cysteine through phenylalanine. Here the CDR3 DNA is all that survives: 54 bases in frame from base 1. Based on the germline V gene (reference sequence), the CDR1 and CDR2 sequences are LGHDT and YNNKEL. These records were also assigned to another study, of yellow fever vaccine responses in identical twins. The second publication reports: According to the authors, the vaccine-induced T cell response in identical twins seemed to be partly convergent and partly specific to each individual. The study precisely tracked vaccine-responding T cell clones in identical twins.

The specimen was memory (CD45RO+) T cells sorted from blood. Reading the label with the study, this specimen's cell subset or site is: CD45RO+ enriched T cells. The sequence was obtained from a woman in her late teens or twenties in good health. This receptor chain uses TRBV3-1 and TRBJ2-3; 10 middle bases align to TRBD2. The DNA sequence reads TGTGCCAGCAGCCAAGGGTCTCTAGCGGGGGCTAGCACAGATACGCAGTATTTT. This gives the protein CASSQGSLAGASTDTQYF.